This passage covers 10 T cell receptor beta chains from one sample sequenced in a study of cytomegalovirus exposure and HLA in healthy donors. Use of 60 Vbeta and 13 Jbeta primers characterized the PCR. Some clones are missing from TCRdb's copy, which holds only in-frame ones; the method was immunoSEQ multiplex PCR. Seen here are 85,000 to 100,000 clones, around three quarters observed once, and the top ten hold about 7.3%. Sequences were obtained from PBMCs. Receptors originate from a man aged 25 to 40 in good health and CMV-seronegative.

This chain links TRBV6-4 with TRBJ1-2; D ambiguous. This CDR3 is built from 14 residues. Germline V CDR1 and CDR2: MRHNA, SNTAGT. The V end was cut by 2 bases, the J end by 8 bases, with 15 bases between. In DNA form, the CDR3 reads TGTGCCAGCAGTGACACCCCGGAGGGTGGAGGCTACACCTTC. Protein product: CASSDTPEGGGYTF.

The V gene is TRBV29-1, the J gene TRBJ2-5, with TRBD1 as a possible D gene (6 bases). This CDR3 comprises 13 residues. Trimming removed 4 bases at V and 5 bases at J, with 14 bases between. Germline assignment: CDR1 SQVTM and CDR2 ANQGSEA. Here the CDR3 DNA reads TGCAGCGTTGCACAGGGAACGTGGGAGACCCAGTACTTC. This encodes CSVAQGTWETQYF.

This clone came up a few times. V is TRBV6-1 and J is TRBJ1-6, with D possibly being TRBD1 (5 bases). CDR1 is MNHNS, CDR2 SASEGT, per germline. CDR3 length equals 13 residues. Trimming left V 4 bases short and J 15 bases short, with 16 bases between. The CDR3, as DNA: TGTGCCAGCAGTGTGGACAACCGGGTATACCTCCACTTT. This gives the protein CASSVDNRVYLHF.

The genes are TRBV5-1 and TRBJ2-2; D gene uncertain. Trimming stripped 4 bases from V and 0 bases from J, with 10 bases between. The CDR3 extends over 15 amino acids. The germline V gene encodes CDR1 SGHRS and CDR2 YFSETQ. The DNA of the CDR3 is TGCGCCAGCAGCCCGACCAGGCCGAACACCGGGGAGCTGTTTTTT. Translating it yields CASSPTRPNTGELFF. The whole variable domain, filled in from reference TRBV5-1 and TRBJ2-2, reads KAGVTQTPRYLIKTRGQQVTLSCSPISGHRSVSWYQQTPGQGLQFLFEYFSETQRNKGNFPGRFSGRQFSNSRSEMNVSTLELGDSALYLCASSPTRPNTGELFFGEGSRLTVL.

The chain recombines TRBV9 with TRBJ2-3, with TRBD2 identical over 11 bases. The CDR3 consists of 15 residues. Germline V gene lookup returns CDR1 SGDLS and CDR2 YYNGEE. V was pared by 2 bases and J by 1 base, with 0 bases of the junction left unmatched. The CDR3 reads CASSVTSGGTDTQYF. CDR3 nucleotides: TGTGCCAGCAGCGTGACTAGCGGGGGCACAGATACGCAGTATTTT. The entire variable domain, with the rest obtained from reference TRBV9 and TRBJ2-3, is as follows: DSGVTQTPKHLITATGQRVTLRCSPRSGDLSVYWYQQSLDQGLQFLIQYYNGEERAKGNILERFSAQQFPDLHSELNLSSLELGDSALYFCASSVTSGGTDTQYFGPGTRLTVL.

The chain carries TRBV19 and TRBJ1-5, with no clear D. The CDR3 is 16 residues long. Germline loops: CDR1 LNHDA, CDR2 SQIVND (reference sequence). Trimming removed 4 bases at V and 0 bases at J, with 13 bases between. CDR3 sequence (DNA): TGTGCCAGTAGTAGCCCACGGAGGCATAGCAATCAGCCCCAGCATTTT. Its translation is CASSSPRRHSNQPQHF.

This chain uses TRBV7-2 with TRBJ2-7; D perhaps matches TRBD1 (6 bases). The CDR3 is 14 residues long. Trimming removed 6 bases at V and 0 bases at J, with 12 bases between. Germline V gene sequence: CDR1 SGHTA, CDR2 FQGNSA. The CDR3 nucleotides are TGTGCCAGCAGTTACAGGGTTCTCTCCTACGAGCAGTACTTC. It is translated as CASSYRVLSYEQYF.

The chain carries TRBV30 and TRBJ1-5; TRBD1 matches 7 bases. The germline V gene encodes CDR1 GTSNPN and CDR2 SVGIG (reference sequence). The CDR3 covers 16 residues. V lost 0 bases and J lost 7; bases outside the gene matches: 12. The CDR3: CAWSVPQGGGWQPQHF. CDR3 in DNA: TGTGCCTGGAGTGTCCCCCAAGGAGGGGGCTGGCAGCCCCAGCATTTT. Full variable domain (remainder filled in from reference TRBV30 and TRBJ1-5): SQTIHQWPATLVQPVGSPLSLECTVEGTSNPNLYWYRQAAGRGLQLLFYSVGIGQISSEVPQNLSASRPQDRQFILSSKKLLLSDSGFYLCAWSVPQGGGWQPQHFGDGTRLSIL.

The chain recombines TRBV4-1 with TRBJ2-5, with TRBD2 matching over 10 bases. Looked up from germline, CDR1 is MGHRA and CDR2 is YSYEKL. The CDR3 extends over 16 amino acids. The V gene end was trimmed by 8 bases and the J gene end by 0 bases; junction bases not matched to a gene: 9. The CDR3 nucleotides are TGCGCCAGCCAACCGCCGGGACTAGCGAACCAAGAGACCCAGTACTTC. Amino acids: CASQPPGLANQETQYF.

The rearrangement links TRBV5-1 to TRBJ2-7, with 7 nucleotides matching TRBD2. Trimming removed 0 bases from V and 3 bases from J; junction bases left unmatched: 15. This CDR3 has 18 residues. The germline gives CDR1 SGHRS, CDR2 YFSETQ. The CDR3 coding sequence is TGCGCCAGCAGCTTGGGGGTGGGAGGGCGAATTCCGGGCTACGAGCAGTACTTC. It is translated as CASSLGVGGRIPGYEQYF.